This T cell receptor (beta chain) was found in a study of blood T cell repertoires in COVID-19 (TCRdb year 2020). Broadly, across the study: Samples from collaborators originated in the United States, Italy and Spain and spanned both the acute and convalescent phases of COVID-19. The material from the prospective study consisted of cDNA or gDNA derived from T cells, B-cell-depleted T cells, or PBMCs. Subjects who had been exposed to COVID-19, were actively infected with it, or had recovered from it provided the deeply sampled blood TCRbeta repertoires that made up the dataset. The repertoires were made available in a free public database intended to serve as a resource for research on the immune response to SARS-CoV-2. The samples were drawn from the first 160 participants of the ongoing ImmuneRACE study and from 950 to 1,500 subjects provided by 6 global collaborators. Nearly every sample came with metadata listing a de-identified subject ID, COVID-19 status, age in years and sex. Where available, HLA class I and class II types were obtained from metadata supplied by the sample provider rather than from assay-based typing.

Study-wide findings and limitations: The amount of clinical and demographic metadata varied by source and participant and was provided uncurated.

Participants in the prospective study were aged about 18 to 90 years, lived in under 30 United States geographic areas, and enrolled through a virtual design. Cohort assignment in the prospective study relied on participant-reported clinical history from a screening survey and a study questionnaire. Each participant in the prospective study had whole blood, serum and a nasopharyngeal or oropharyngeal swab collected by mobile phlebotomists. Additional blood draws and questionnaires over an approximately 2-month period could optionally be provided by prospective study participants. Blood samples from the prospective study were shipped frozen or at room temperature prior to DNA extraction. The immunoSEQ Assay, a bias-controlled multiplex PCR, was used to amplify TCRbeta CDR3 regions from genomic DNA. The source study handled its data this way. Within the assay, amplification of reference gene primers was used to estimate how many nucleated cells each sample contained. To quantify the absolute abundance of each unique TCRbeta CDR3 rearrangement, sequence reads were collapsed and filtered. Productive Simpson clonality was computed per sample as the square root of Simpson's diversity index over productive rearrangements. In its TCRdb copy, this immuneACCESS table keeps in-frame sequences only and misses some clones. Where compared with another copy, unresolved V genes explain less than half of these, and the others have no known cause. D and trimming were read from the DNA, whereas the V and J calls and clone size are those reported in that table. Counted in this sample were under 300,000 clones; around 87% of them appeared once. The ten top clones hold roughly 3.5% of the sample.

For this clone: Its recognized antigen is unknown. Base qualities are missing; no much larger clone stands one base away.

Taken from the germline V gene, the CDR1 and CDR2 loops are SGDLS and YYNGEE. Trimming takes 0 bases from V and 1 base from J, and the germline ends sit 7 bases apart. The CDR3 runs 14 amino acids, cysteine and phenylalanine included. CDR3 DNA only is kept here, 42 bases in frame from base 1. This clonotype originated in a woman between 35 and 50 years old with acute COVID-19. The chain couples TRBV9 to TRBJ1-1; a confident D gene designation cannot be given. The sample consisted of PBMCs or T cells enriched from blood (not recorded which). The nucleotides are TGTGCCAGCAGCGTAGGGGCAAGGAACACTGAAGCTTTCTTT. Translated, this is CASSVGARNTEAFF.